The next 19 T cell receptor beta chains were all read from a single sample in a study of blood T cell repertoires in COVID-19. The table came from immunoSEQ multiplex PCR; TCRdb's copy has only in-frame clones and leaves some out. The repertoire holds about 140,000 clones, with less than 85% as singletons. Source material: peripheral blood. The receptors shown here come from a human donor in a cohort sampled during active COVID-19.

As DNA, the CDR3 is TGTGCCAGCGGAGGTCTAGCGGTGGGCTACGAGCAGTACTTC. As protein: CASGGLAVGYEQYF. V usage is TRBV28 and J usage is TRBJ2-7, with 7 bases aligning to TRBD2. V was clipped by 8 bases and J by 3 bases; unmatched bases: 10. The germline V gene has CDR1 MDHEN and CDR2 SYDVKM. CDR3 length: 14 amino acids. Full variable domain (rest looked up from reference TRBV28 and TRBJ2-7): DVKVTQSSRYLVKRTGEKVFLECVQDMDHENMFWYRQDPGLGLRLIYFSYDVKMKEKGDIPEGYSVSREKKERFSLILESASTNQTSMYLCASGGLAVGYEQYFGPGTRLTVT.

V and J are TRBV18 and TRBJ1-2; the D gene is possibly TRBD1 (5 bases). There are 12 residues in the CDR3. Germline V gene sequence: CDR1 KGHSH, CDR2 LQKENI. V lost 3 bases, J lost 5 bases, and 7 bases lay in between. The CDR3 reads CASSPDTYGYTF. The DNA for the CDR3 is TGTGCCAGCTCACCGGACACTTATGGCTACACCTTC.

This sequence joins TRBV11-2 and TRBJ2-5, with 12 nucleotides matching TRBD1. CDR3 length equals 15 residues. V shed 3 bases and J 4 bases; nucleotides not matched to a gene: 3. Looked up from germline, CDR1 is SGHAT and CDR2 is FQNNGV. The CDR3 reads CASSLGQGAGETQYF. In DNA form, the CDR3 reads TGTGCCAGCAGCTTGGGACAGGGGGCGGGAGAGACCCAGTACTTC.

The chain employs TRBV5-1 and TRBJ1-5; D might be TRBD1 (6 bases). Trimming took 2 bases from V and 3 from J, leaving 12 bases between them. The V gene's germline CDR1 is SGHRS and CDR2 YFSETQ. CDR3 length: 15 amino acids. The CDR3 here is CASSLNGQLNQPQHF. The CDR3 DNA reads TGCGCCAGCAGCTTAAATGGACAGCTCAATCAGCCCCAGCATTTT. The whole variable domain, remainder taken from reference TRBV5-1 and TRBJ1-5, is KAGVTQTPRYLIKTRGQQVTLSCSPISGHRSVSWYQQTPGQGLQFLFEYFSETQRNKGNFPGRFSGRQFSNSRSEMNVSTLELGDSALYLCASSLNGQLNQPQHFGDGTRLSIL.

The chain links TRBV2 to TRBJ2-3; 9 bases align to TRBD1. The CDR3 extends over 16 amino acids. The V gene's germline CDR1 is SNHLY and CDR2 FYNNEI. Trimming removed 4 bases from V and 1 base from J; junction bases left unmatched: 6. The CDR3 sequence is CASSGMGQGRTDTQYF. The CDR3 DNA is TGTGCCAGCAGTGGTATGGGACAGGGACGCACAGATACGCAGTATTTT.

V gene TRBV5-5 combines with J gene TRBJ1-1; 8 bases are a match to TRBD1. Germline V lookup: CDR1 SGHKS, CDR2 YYEKEE (reference sequence). The CDR3 runs 15 residues. Trimming took 1 base from V and 1 from J; bases not matched to a gene: 3. The CDR3 loop is CASSLYDRGNTEAFF. In DNA, the CDR3 is TGTGCCAGCAGCTTGTATGACAGGGGGAACACTGAAGCTTTCTTT.

The rearrangement joins TRBV6-2 or TRBV6-3 to TRBJ2-3; D might be TRBD1 (6 bases). The CDR3 extends over 14 amino acids. Between the trimmed V and J ends, which lost 2 bases and 8 bases, there was a span of 14 bases. Germline-derived CDR1 and CDR2 are MNHEY and SVGEGT. The CDR3 DNA sequence: TGTGCCAGCAGTTACCAGACTTTACAGGGTACGCAGTATTTT. As protein: CASSYQTLQGTQYF.

The chain uses TRBV9 and TRBJ2-6, with a weak D call TRBD2 (5 bases). In germline, CDR1 is SGDLS, CDR2 YYNGEE. V shed 4 bases and J shed 4 bases, with 15 bases lying between them. CDR3 size: 16 residues. CDR3 bases: TGTGCCAGCAGCTTCGGACCCCCGGGAGGGGCCAACGTCCTGACTTTC. It is translated as CASSFGPPGGANVLTF.

This clone has a handful of counts. The V gene is TRBV9, the J gene TRBJ1-1; maybe TRBD1 (5 bases). The CDR3 totals 15 residues. V was shortened by 2 bases and J by 2 bases, with 13 bases between the two germline ends. In germline, CDR1 is SGDLS, CDR2 YYNGEE. CDR3: CASSVAGRGNTEAFF. The DNA for the CDR3 is TGTGCCAGCAGCGTGGCGGGACGAGGAAACACTGAAGCTTTCTTT.

On this clone: A read error may be the cause here, since a much bigger clone is one base away. V is TRBV6-6 and J is TRBJ1-2, with TRBD1 matching over 7 bases. The V segment lost 6 bases and the J segment 5 bases; nucleotides outside the gene matches: 6. Germline-derived CDR1 and CDR2 are MNHNY and SVGAGI (reference sequence). The CDR3 loop spans 13 amino acids. The CDR3 loop reads CASSPGQQYGYTF. Here the CDR3 DNA reads TGTGCCAGCAGCCCGGGACAGCAGTATGGCTACACCTTC.

J is TRBJ2-2 and V is TRBV2; no firm D call. The V gene's germline CDR1 is SNHLY and CDR2 FYNNEI. The V end lost 5 bases, the J end lost 7 bases, and 11 bases lay between the germline ends. The CDR3 consists of 13 residues. CDR3 in DNA: TGTGCCAGCAGTCTCACGGTTTACGGGGAGCTGTTTTTT. It is translated as CASSLTVYGELFF. The complete variable domain, with remaining parts taken from reference TRBV2 and TRBJ2-2, reads EPEVTQTPSHQVTQMGQEVILRCVPISNHLYFYWYRQILGQKVEFLVSFYNNEISEKSEIFDDQFSVERPDGSNFTLKIRSTKLEDSAMYFCASSLTVYGELFFGEGSRLTVL.

J is TRBJ2-7 and V is TRBV6-5, with 7 bases fitting TRBD1. CDR1 is MNHEY, CDR2 SVGAGI, per germline. V gave up 6 bases and J gave up 2 bases; unmatched junction bases: 7. The CDR3 covers 14 residues. The CDR3 region has the DNA TGTGCCAGCAGGACCGACAGGGCTACCTACGAGCAGTACTTC. This gives the protein CASRTDRATYEQYF.

V and J are TRBV30 and TRBJ2-7; D is possibly TRBD1 (5 bases). The germline CDR1 and CDR2 sequences are GTSNPN and SVGIG (reference sequence). Trimming removed 3 bases from V and 5 bases from J, with 11 bases in between. The CDR3 covers 12 residues. The CDR3 sequence: CAWSVPRDEQYF. The CDR3 DNA is TGTGCCTGGAGCGTCCCCAGGGACGAGCAGTACTTC.

This rearrangement joins TRBV2 to TRBJ2-1, with TRBD2 identical over 9 bases. This CDR3 region has 15 residues. Trimming at V came to 1 base and at J to 7 bases, leaving 5 bases not matched to a gene. Germline CDR1 and CDR2: SNHLY and FYNNEI. The CDR3 reads CASSEGRGLANEQFF. The CDR3 region has the DNA TGTGCCAGCAGTGAAGGAAGGGGACTAGCAAATGAGCAGTTCTTC.

The genes are TRBV7-2 and TRBJ1-4, with 8 nucleotides matching TRBD1. V lost 2 bases to trimming and J lost 4 bases; unmatched junction nucleotides: 3. The CDR3 totals 15 residues. Per the germline V gene, CDR1 is SGHTA and CDR2 is FQGNSA. The CDR3 is CASSLRTGFNEKLFF. DNA of the CDR3: TGTGCCAGCAGCTTAAGGACAGGGTTTAATGAAAAACTGTTTTTT.

The J gene is TRBJ2-7, the V gene TRBV19, with 7 bases lining up with TRBD1. The CDR3 loop spans 17 amino acids. Germline trimming cut 1 base from V and 0 bases from J; bases unmatched to any gene: 9. The germline V gene has CDR1 LNHDA and CDR2 SQIVND (reference sequence). The CDR3 reads CASSIAGGQVFSYEQYF. CDR3 bases: TGTGCCAGTAGTATAGCTGGTGGACAGGTTTTCTCCTACGAGCAGTACTTC.

Comment on this clone: One end of the junction does not line up with germline, which may come from a read error. This chain joins TRBV7-7 and TRBJ2-5, with 10 nucleotides matching TRBD2. Looked up from germline, CDR1 is SSHAT and CDR2 is FNYEAQ (reference sequence). This CDR3 has 15 residues. CDR3 DNA: TGTGCTAGCAGCCCCGGGGCTAGCGGGGGTGAGACCCAGTACTTC. Encoded protein: CASSPGASGGETQYF.

This chain's CDR3 is CASSVAGVSANPEAFF. In nucleotides, the CDR3 is TGTGCCAGCAGTGTGGCCGGGGTATCCGCTAACCCTGAAGCTTTCTTT. V and J are TRBV25-1 and TRBJ1-1; D gene ambiguous. Germline-derived CDR1 and CDR2 are MGHDK and SYGVNS. The CDR3 has 16 residues. Trimming took 4 bases from V and 6 from J, leaving 21 bases between them.

The chain uses TRBV27 and TRBJ2-3, with D perhaps matching TRBD1 (6 bases). V lost 0 bases and J lost 2, with 18 bases in between. The CDR3 covers 18 residues. Per the germline V gene, CDR1 is MNHEY and CDR2 is SMNVEV (reference sequence). CDR3 sequence: CASSLSPPGAPYTDTQYF. As DNA, the CDR3 is TGTGCCAGCAGTTTATCTCCCCCAGGGGCACCTTACACAGATACGCAGTATTTT.